A selection of T cell receptor beta chains follows, all from one sample in a study of blood T cell repertoires in COVID-19. Clones were read by immunoSEQ multiplex PCR, and TCRdb kept only the in-frame ones, dropping some. The profile shows over 60,000 clones, more than 85% of them singletons. Sequencing input: peripheral blood. Receptors were obtained from a man aged 65 to 79 with acute or convalescent COVID-19. Both conserved end residues are part of each CDR3. Each record gives: V gene, D gene, clone size, J gene, CDR3 length, CDR3 DNA, CDR3 protein. D genes are given only for firm matches. Clone size is given for some rows only: seen once, a few or many times, or a class if the clone is expanded.

TRBV12-3/TRBV12-4	NA	NA	TRBJ2-1	13	TGTGCCAGCCAGAGTAGCCCGCCGTGGGTGCAGTTCTTC	CASQSSPPWVQFF
TRBV25-1	NA	NA	TRBJ2-2	14	TGTGCCAGCAGACCGACAGCGAACACCGGGGAGCTGTTTTTT	CASRPTANTGELFF
TRBV5-1	TRBD1	NA	TRBJ1-1	13	TGCGCCAGCAAAGGACAGGGAGGGCCCGAAGCTTTCTTT	CASKGQGGPEAFF
TRBV5-1	NA	NA	TRBJ2-5	14	TGCGCCAGCAGCTTGGACCAGGGGCAAGAGACCCAGTACTTC	CASSLDQGQETQYF
TRBV28	NA	NA	TRBJ2-2	13	TGTGCCAGCAGTCCTTACATTGCCGGGGAGCTGTTTTTT	CASSPYIAGELFF
TRBV7-9	TRBD2	NA	TRBJ2-7	15	TGTGCCAGCAGCTCGGGACTAGCGGGGGTTAGCGAGCAGTACTTC	CASSSGLAGVSEQYF
TRBV5-4	NA	NA	TRBJ2-1	13	TGTGCCGCGTCGGGGGTTTCAGGCAATGAGCAGTTCTTC	CAASGVSGNEQFF
TRBV6-5	NA	few	TRBJ1-5	13	TGTGCCAGCAGCCAGGGGAGCAATCAGCCCCAGCATTTT	CASSQGSNQPQHF
TRBV5-1	NA	NA	TRBJ2-1	15	TGCGCCAGCGGCGTCCAGGGTGGGCCCTACAATGAGCAGTTCTTC	CASGVQGGPYNEQFF
TRBV20-1	TRBD1	NA	TRBJ1-5	15	TGCAGTGCTAGTAGAGGGGGCGAAATAGGTCAGCCCCAGCATTTT	CSASRGGEIGQPQHF
TRBV5-1	NA	NA	TRBJ2-7	13	TGCGCCAGCAGCGCGACGGACTCTGGCGAGCAGTACTTC	CASSATDSGEQYF
TRBV6-4	NA	few	TRBJ1-1	13	TGTGCCAGCAGTAGAACAGGGAACACTGAAGCTTTCTTT	CASSRTGNTEAFF
TRBV27	NA	NA	TRBJ2-3	14	TGTGCCAGCAGCTCCACACCTAGCACAGATACGCAGTATTTT	CASSSTPSTDTQYF
TRBV19	TRBD2	once	TRBJ2-5	15	TGTGCCAGTAACCCGGGACTAGCGGGAGTTGAGACCCAGTACTTC	CASNPGLAGVETQYF
TRBV28	TRBD1	NA	TRBJ1-2	14	TGTGCCAGCAGTTTCCACTGGGACAGGGGTGGCTACACCTTC	CASSFHWDRGGYTF
TRBV27	NA	once	TRBJ2-1	15	TGTGCCAGCAGGATAGCGGCTATCTCCTACAATGAGCAGTTCTTC	CASRIAAISYNEQFF
TRBV6-5	NA	NA	TRBJ2-7	14	TGTGCCAGCAGTTACTCTGGACAGACCTACGAGCAGTACTTC	CASSYSGQTYEQYF